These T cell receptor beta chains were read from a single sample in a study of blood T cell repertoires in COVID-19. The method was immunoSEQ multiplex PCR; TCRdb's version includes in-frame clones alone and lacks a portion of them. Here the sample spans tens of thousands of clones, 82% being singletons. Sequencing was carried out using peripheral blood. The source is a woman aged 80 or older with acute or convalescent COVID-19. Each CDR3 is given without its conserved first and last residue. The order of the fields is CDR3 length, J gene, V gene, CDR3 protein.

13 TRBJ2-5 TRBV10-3 AISLDRGPQETQY
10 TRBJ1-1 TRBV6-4 ASSDSTGRAF
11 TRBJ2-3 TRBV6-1 ASSELDSDTQY
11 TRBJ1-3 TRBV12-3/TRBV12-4 ASSFAAGNTIY
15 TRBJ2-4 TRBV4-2 ASSQAGTSDAKNIQY
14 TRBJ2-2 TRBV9 ASSVVSGVGTGELF
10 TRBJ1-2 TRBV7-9 ASSLGVYGYT
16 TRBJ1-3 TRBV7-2 ASSSYGTGGRSGNTIY
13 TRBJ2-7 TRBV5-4 ASSNTQRGESEQY
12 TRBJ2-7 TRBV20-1 SASFAGLTYEQY
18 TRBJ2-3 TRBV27 ASRPPAPSGRAYRRGTQY
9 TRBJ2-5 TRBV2 ASIGSPGAN
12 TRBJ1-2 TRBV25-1 ASRGAGDNYGYT
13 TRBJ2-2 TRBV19 ASTTGTLFTGELF
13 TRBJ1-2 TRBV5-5 ASSLEGGGGYGYT
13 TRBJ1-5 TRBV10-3 AISDAGQGYQPQH
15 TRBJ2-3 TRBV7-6 ASSFGLAGGITDTQY
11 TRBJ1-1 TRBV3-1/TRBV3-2 ASSQLRGTEAF
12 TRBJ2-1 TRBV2 ASSAGTRFGEQF
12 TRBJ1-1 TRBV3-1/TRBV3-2 ASSQRTGKTEAF
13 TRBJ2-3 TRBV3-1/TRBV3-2 ASSGLAGGTDTQY
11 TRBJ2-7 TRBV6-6 ASTSAELREQY
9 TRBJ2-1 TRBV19 AAAVGSEQF
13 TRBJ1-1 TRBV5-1 ASSLGPARYTEAF
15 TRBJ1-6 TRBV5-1 ASRRLLPGQGNSPLH
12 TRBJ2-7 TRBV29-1 SVAPGTGAAEQY
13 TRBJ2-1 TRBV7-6 ASSLMASSYNEQF